This TCR beta chain was sequenced for a study of graft-versus-host responses after intestinal transplantation. Germline trimming cut 5 bases from V and 3 bases from J; bases unmatched to any gene: 9. Germline V gene lookup returns CDR1 MDHEN and CDR2 SYDVKM. CDR3 size: 16 residues. The table lists this clone with a few counts. Its specificity is not known. Assay used: immunoSEQ multiplex PCR; TCRdb lists only in-frame clones, some missing. This table holds around 49,000 clones, roughly nine tenths found once. The specimen comprised unstimulated CD4+ T cells sorted from spleen or lymph node cells, sampled before transplant. This receptor was obtained from a human donor who was the organ donor for an intestinal transplant. The chain employs TRBV28 and TRBJ2-5; 10 positions match TRBD2. CDR3 sequence reads: CASSPVGLAEEETQYF. The CDR3 region has the DNA TGTGCCAGCAGTCCTGTCGGACTAGCGGAGGAAGAGACCCAGTACTTC.